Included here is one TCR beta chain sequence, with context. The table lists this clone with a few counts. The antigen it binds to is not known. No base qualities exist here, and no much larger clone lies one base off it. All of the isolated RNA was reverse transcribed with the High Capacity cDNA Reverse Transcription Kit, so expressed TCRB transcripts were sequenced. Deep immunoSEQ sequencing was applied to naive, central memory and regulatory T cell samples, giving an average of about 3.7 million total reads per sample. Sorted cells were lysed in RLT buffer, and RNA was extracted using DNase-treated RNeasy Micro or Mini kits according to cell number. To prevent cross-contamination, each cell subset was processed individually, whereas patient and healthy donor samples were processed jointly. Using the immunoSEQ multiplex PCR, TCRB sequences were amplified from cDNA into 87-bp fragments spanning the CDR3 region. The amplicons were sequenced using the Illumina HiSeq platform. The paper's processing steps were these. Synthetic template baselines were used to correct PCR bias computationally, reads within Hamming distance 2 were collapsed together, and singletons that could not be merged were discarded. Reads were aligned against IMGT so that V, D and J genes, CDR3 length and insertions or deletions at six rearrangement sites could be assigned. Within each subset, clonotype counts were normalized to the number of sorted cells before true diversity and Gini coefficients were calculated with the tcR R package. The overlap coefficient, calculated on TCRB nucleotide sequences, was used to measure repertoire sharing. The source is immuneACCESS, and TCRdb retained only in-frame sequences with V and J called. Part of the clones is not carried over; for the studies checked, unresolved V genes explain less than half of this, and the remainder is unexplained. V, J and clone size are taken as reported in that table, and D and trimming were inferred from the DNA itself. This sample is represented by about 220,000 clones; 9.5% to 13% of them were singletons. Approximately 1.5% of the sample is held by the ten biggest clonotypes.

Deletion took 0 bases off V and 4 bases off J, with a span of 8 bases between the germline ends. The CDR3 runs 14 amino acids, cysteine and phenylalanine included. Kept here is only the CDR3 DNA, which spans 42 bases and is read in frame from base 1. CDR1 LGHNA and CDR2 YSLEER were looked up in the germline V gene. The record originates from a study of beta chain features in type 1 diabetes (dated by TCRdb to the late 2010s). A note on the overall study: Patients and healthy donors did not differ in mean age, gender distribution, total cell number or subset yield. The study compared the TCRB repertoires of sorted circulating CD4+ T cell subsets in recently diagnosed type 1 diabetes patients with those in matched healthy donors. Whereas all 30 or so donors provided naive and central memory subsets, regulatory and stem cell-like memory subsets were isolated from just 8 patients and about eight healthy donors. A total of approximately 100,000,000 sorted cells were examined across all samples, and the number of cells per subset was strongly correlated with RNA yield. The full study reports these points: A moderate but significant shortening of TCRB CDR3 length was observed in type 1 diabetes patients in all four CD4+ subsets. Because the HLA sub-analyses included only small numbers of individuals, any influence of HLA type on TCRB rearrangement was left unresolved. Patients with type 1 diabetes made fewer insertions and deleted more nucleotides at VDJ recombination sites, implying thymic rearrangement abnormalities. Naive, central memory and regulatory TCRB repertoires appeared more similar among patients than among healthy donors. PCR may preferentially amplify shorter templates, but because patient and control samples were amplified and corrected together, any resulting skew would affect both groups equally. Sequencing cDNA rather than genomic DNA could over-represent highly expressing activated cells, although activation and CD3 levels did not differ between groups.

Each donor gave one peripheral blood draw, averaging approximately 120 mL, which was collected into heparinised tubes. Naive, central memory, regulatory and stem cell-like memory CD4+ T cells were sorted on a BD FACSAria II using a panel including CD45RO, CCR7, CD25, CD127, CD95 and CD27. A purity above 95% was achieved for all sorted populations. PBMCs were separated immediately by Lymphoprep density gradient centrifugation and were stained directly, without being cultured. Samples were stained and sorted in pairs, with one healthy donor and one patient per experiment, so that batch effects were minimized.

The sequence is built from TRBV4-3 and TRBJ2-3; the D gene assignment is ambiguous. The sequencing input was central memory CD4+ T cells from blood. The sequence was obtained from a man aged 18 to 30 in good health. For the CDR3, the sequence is CASSQDVAADTQYF. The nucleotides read TGCGCCAGCAGCCAAGATGTAGCTGCAGATACGCAGTATTTT.